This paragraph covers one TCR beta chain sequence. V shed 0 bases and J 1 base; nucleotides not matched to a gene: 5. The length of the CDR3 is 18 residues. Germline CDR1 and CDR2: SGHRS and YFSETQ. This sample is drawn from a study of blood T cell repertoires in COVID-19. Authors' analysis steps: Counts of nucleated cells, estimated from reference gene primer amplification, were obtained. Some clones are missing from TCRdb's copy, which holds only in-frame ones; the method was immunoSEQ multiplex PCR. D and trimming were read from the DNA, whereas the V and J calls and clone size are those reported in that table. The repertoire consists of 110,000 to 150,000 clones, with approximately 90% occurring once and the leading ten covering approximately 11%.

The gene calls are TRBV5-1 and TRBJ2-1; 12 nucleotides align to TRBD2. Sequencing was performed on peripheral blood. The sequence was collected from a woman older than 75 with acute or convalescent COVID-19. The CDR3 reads CASSLVASGGESYNEQFF. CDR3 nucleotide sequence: TGCGCCAGCAGCTTGGTTGCTAGCGGGGGGGAATCCTACAATGAGCAGTTCTTC.